The next 2 T cell receptor beta chains were all read from a single sample in a study of cytomegalovirus exposure and HLA in healthy donors. Here immunoSEQ multiplex PCR was the method, and the copy in TCRdb shows in-frame clones only, minus some. Seen here are about 130,000 clones, roughly 89% observed once, and the top ten hold 9%. Sample: PBMCs. Receptors originate from a woman under 30 in good health and CMV-seropositive.

V usage is TRBV28 and J usage is TRBJ1-2; weak D call: TRBD1 (5 bases). Germline values: CDR1 MDHEN, CDR2 SYDVKM. The CDR3 has 12 residues. Trimming took 8 bases from V and 3 from J, leaving 10 bases between them. The CDR3 is CASEGADYGYTF. Here the CDR3 DNA reads TGTGCCAGCGAAGGGGCTGACTATGGCTACACCTTC.

The J gene is TRBJ2-5, the V gene TRBV7-8; tentatively, D is TRBD1 (7 bases). The germline V gene has CDR1 SGHVS and CDR2 FQNEAQ. There are 16 residues in the CDR3. V was clipped by 3 bases and J by 5 bases, with 19 bases between them. CDR3 sequence reads: CASSLRGDRPMETQYF. The DNA of the CDR3 is TGTGCCAGCAGCTTGAGGGGGGACAGACCCATGGAGACCCAGTACTTC.